The next 13 T cell receptor beta chains were all read from a single sample in a study of T cell repertoires in cytomegalovirus infection. Each CDR3 protein is one row after TCRdb ran MiXCR on the reads. This table holds hundreds of thousands of distinct CDR3 sequences, 30% to 40% found once. These TCRs are of unknown antigen specificity. The source was cultured CD8+ T cells from PBMCs, collected from culture after CMV antigen stimulation. All receptors come from a human donor in good health (CMV status not recorded). Some clones in this sample may be carry-over from other donors' samples.

This clonotype was found a few times. This chain connects TRBV6-1 to TRBJ1-2; D may be TRBD1 (5 bases). Germline CDR1 is MNHNS and CDR2 is SASEGT. The CDR3 loop spans 15 amino acids. V gave up 6 bases and J gave up 1 base, with 15 bases separating them. The CDR3 DNA follows: TGTGCCAGCAGACTTCGAAAACAGGATAACTATGGCTACACCTTC. This sequence encodes CASRLRKQDNYGYTF.

This clonotype was found once. J is TRBJ2-5 and V is TRBV24-1; the match to TRBD1 covers 9 bases. CDR3 length equals 16 residues. V lost 5 bases and J lost 0; bases outside the gene matches: 6. Per the germline V gene, CDR1 is KGHDR and CDR2 is SFDVKD. CDR3 bases: TGTGCCACCAGTGGCCTAACAGGGGGCGACCAAGAGACCCAGTACTTC. Residues: CATSGLTGGDQETQYF.

The chain joins TRBV27 to TRBJ2-5, with 8 bases aligning to TRBD1. CDR3 size: 18 residues. V lost 4 bases and J lost 1; bases outside the gene matches: 14. The V gene's germline CDR1 is MNHEY and CDR2 SMNVEV (reference sequence). The CDR3 DNA is TGTGCCAGCAGTTACGGCATTTCACAGGGGGGCTTCCAAGAGACCCAGTACTTC. It yields the protein CASSYGISQGGFQETQYF.

Regarding this clonotype: This could be a read error, since a much larger clone is one nucleotide away. The V gene is TRBV7-6, the J gene TRBJ2-5, with 9 bases identical to TRBD2. This CDR3 contains 15 residues. CDR1 and CDR2 from the germline V gene are SGHVS and FNYEAQ. The CDR3 coding sequence is TGTGCCAACAGCACCTTCACCCTAGCGGGGGAGACCCAGTACTTC. Its translation: CANSTFTLAGETQYF.

There are a few counts of this clonotype. The genes are TRBV24-1 and TRBJ2-2, with a possible D match to TRBD2 (5 bases). Trimming stripped 3 bases from V and 3 bases from J, with 7 bases between. The CDR3 contains 14 residues. From germline, CDR1 is KGHDR and CDR2 SFDVKD. CDR3 bases: TGTGCCACCAGTGATCCCGGGGACACCGGGGAGCTGTTTTTT. Translation: CATSDPGDTGELFF.

The chain is built from TRBV6-2 or TRBV6-3 and TRBJ2-7; D possibly corresponds to TRBD1 (6 bases). CDR1 is MNHEY and CDR2 is SVGEGT in the germline V gene. V lost 3 bases and J 2 bases, leaving 14 bases between the germline ends. The CDR3 has 15 amino acids. The CDR3: CASSYPQGSPYEQYF. CDR3 DNA sequence: TGTGCCAGCAGTTATCCGCAGGGGTCCCCCTACGAGCAGTACTTC.

This clonotype was counted a few times. This rearrangement joins TRBV5-4 to TRBJ2-1; maybe TRBD1 (6 bases). The CDR3 covers 12 residues. The ends were cut back, 5 bases at V and 9 bases at J, with 12 bases in the middle. Germline lookup yields CDR1 SGHNT and CDR2 YYREEE (reference sequence). CDR3 sequence (DNA): TGTGCCAGCAGACAGGGACCGTTTGAGCAGTTCTTC. Its protein product is CASRQGPFEQFF.

The V call is TRBV7-3, the J call TRBJ1-5; tentatively, D is TRBD1 (6 bases). The V and J ends lost 3 bases and 6 bases respectively, with 21 bases between them. This CDR3 contains 17 residues. Germline assignment: CDR1 SGHTA and CDR2 FQGTGA. CDR3 protein: CASSFPVRGHLFQPQHF. The CDR3 bases are TGTGCCAGCAGCTTTCCTGTCAGGGGCCACCTGTTTCAGCCCCAGCATTTT.

There are a few counts of this clonotype. DNA for the CDR3: TGTGCCAGCTATCCGTTGGTAGTCGCTGAAAAACTGTTTTTT. Amino acid sequence: CASYPLVVAEKLFF. The V call is TRBV2, the J call TRBJ1-4, with D unclear. CDR3 length: 14 amino acids. Germline-derived CDR1 and CDR2 are SNHLY and FYNNEI. Between the trimmed V and J ends, which lost 8 bases and 7 bases, there was a span of 17 bases. Full variable domain (remainder filled in from reference TRBV2 and TRBJ1-4): EPEVTQTPSHQVTQMGQEVILRCVPISNHLYFYWYRQILGQKVEFLVSFYNNEISEKSEIFDDQFSVERPDGSNFTLKIRSTKLEDSAMYFCASYPLVVAEKLFFGSGTQLSVL.

The chain joins TRBV5-1 to TRBJ1-1; 8 positions agree with TRBD1. This CDR3 region has 15 residues. CDR1 and CDR2 (germline): SGHRS, YFSETQ. V dropped 0 bases and J dropped 12; count of bases not matched to a gene: 13. CDR3 coding DNA: TGCGCCAGCAGCTTGGAGACCCGGACAGGGTCGAAAACTTTCTTT. Translating gives CASSLETRTGSKTFF.

The V gene is TRBV4-1, the J gene TRBJ1-1; 9 bases fit TRBD1. Trimming took 3 bases from V and 9 from J; bases not matched to a gene: 5. This CDR3 is 13 amino acids long. Germline loops: CDR1 MGHRA, CDR2 YSYEKL. CDR3 nucleotide sequence: TGCGCCAGCAGCCAGGGGACAGGGAATAAAGCTTTCTTT. Translation gives CASSQGTGNKAFF.

V and J are TRBV5-8 and TRBJ2-2; D is perhaps TRBD2 (5 bases). The CDR3 is 19 residues long. Germline loops: CDR1 SGHTS, CDR2 YDEGEE. Trimming stripped 3 bases from V and 0 bases from J, with 21 bases between. CDR3 amino acids: CASSYTEVQRATNTGELFF. The CDR3 DNA is TGTGCCAGCAGCTACACGGAGGTTCAAAGGGCGACGAACACCGGGGAGCTGTTTTTT.

As regards this clonotype: A read error may account for a junction end that differs from germline. The chain combines TRBV7-2 with TRBJ1-6; D might be TRBD1 (6 bases). The CDR3 length is 18 residues. Germline-derived CDR1 and CDR2 are SGHTA and FQGNSA. CDR3 loop: CANSKFRDTSSYNSPLHF. The CDR3 nucleotides read TGTGCCAACAGCAAATTTCGGGACACGAGCTCCTATAATTCACCCCTCCACTTT.